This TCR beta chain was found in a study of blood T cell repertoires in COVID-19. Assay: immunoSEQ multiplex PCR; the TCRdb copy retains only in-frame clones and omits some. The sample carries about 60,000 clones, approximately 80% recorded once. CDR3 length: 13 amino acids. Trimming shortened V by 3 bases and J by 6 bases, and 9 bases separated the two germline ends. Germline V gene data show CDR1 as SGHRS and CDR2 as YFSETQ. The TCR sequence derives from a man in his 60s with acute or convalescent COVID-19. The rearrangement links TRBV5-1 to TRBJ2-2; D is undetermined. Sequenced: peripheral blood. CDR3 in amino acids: CASSSQSAGELFF. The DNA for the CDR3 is TGCGCCAGCAGCTCACAGTCTGCCGGGGAGCTGTTTTTT.